This T cell receptor (beta chain) is from a study of blood T cells in healthy people across ages. Details on this clonotype: This may be a read error: a much more frequent sequence differs by one nucleotide.

Every sample had a minimum of 6 million PBMCs isolated. For the second PCR, which ran for about 6 to 12 cycles, a sample-barcoded 5' primer and a J-beta primer mix were used. TCRdb processed the 5' RACE reads anew with MiXCR; each CDR3 protein has one entry. The sample lists fewer than 750,000 distinct CDR3 sequences, 52% occurring once. This CDR3 comprises 14 residues. Trimming stripped 4 bases from V and 5 bases from J, with 13 bases between. The source material was blood. The chain combines TRBV12-3 or TRBV12-4 with TRBJ2-3; D could derive from TRBD1 or TRBD2 (6 bases each). The sequence was collected from a woman aged 80 or over in good health. CDR3 DNA sequence: TGTGCCAGCAGTTGTGCACAGGGAGGAGATACGCAGTATTTT. Translated, it gives CASSCAQGGDTQYF.